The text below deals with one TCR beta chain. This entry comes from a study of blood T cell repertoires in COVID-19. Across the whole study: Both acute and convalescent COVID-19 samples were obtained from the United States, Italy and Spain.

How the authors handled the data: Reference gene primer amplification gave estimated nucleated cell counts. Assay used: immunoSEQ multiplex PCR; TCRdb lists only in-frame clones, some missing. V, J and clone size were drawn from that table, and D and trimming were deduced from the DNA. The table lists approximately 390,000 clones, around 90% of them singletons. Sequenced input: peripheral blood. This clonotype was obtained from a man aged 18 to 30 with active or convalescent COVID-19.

CDR3 DNA: TGTGCCAGTAGAGGACTAGCGGAATACAATGAGCAGTTCTTC. It encodes CASRGLAEYNEQFF. The rearrangement uses TRBV19 and TRBJ2-1; 10 nucleotides align to TRBD2. This CDR3 spans 14 amino acids. Germline trimming cut 6 bases from V and 4 bases from J; bases unmatched to any gene: 3. Germline V gives CDR1 LNHDA, CDR2 SQIVND (reference sequence).